This T cell receptor beta chain was identified during a study of T cell responses to AZD1222 COVID-19 vaccine (dated by TCRdb to the early 2020s). As for the study more broadly: Because spike-specific TCR depth and breadth did not differ between the two schedules, AZD1222 recipients who got a second dose at roughly 4 weeks were pooled with those who got a second dose at roughly 12 weeks. Trial participants were enrolled by age into 18-55, 56-69 and 70-plus year subgroups, with roughly 160, 29 and 62 TCR-sequenced participants respectively. A total of 233 trial participants underwent TCR sequencing, of whom roughly 210 had received two doses of AZD1222 and some 26 had received two doses of the MenACWY control vaccine. Points the paper makes about the study in general: In the small 56-69-year group, the increase in depth fell short of significance, most likely because of low power. Participants were mostly white British, with more females than males. The authors suggested clonal diversity may have been underestimated. Because no samples from the day 14 peak response were available, repertoires could be characterized only after the peak T cell response. Conclusions about previously exposed vaccinees are limited, since just six AZD1222 recipients were seropositive for SARS-CoV-2 at baseline. CD4 TCRs associated with the vaccine covered the entire spike protein, and the dominant responses were in regions 160-218 and 743-854. After two AZD1222 doses, spike-specific TCR breadth and depth were significantly higher than at day 0 and than in MenACWY recipients. Reportedly, almost half of the unique spike-specific TCRs recognized epitopes lying outside the regions that are mutated in the B.1.351 and B.1.1.7 variants.

The CDR3 regions of human TCRbeta chains were analyzed by immunosequencing. For the original study's pipeline: Repertoire TCRs were matched against a reference library of SARS-CoV-2-specific TCRs generated with the MIRA antigen-specificity platform. Breadth was defined as the fraction of unique TCRs that were SARS-CoV-2-associated, and depth was defined as the fraction of total T cells that were SARS-CoV-2-associated. Each spike-specific TCR was assigned to its reactive spike region and to a CD4 or CD8 class using the MIRA data. Log10-transformed breadth and depth values were compared by one-way ANOVA with Sidak's multiple comparisons tests. Sourced from immuneACCESS, this table was stored by TCRdb with only in-frame sequences that have V and J called. A share of the clones is absent; for the studies checked, an unresolved V gene accounts for under half, and the remainder has no known explanation. V and J calls and clone size are as listed in that table; D and trimming were resolved from the DNA. The sample records roughly 100,000 clones, more than 70% of which are singletons. Of the sample, about a sixth falls within the top ten clones.

Turning to this clone: The antigen it recognizes is unknown. No per-base quality is available; no much larger clone lies one base away.

In light of the paper, this sample's time point label describes: baseline before first vaccination. Samples from vaccinated people were obtained from the UK trials COV001 and COV002, which included a single-blind randomized controlled phase 2/3 trial of AZD1222 (ChAdOx1 nCoV-19) in healthy adults. For TCRbeta chain sequencing, PBMC samples were collected from trial participants at day 0 and at day 28 after the second dose. V and J are truncated by 8 bases and 6 bases respectively, leaving an intervening sequence of 17 bases. The germline V gene (reference sequence) yields MNHEY for CDR1 and SMNVEV for CDR2. Measured from the cysteine to the phenylalanine, the CDR3 is 14 residues long. Only the CDR3 region is kept as DNA, spanning 42 bases read in frame from base 1.

The TCR comes from an adult in good health. Here the chain combines TRBV27 and TRBJ1-5, with TRBD1 tentatively as D gene (6 bases match). The sequences come from peripheral blood, collected on day 0 of AZD1222 vaccination. In nucleotides, the sequence is TGTGCCAGCGGGTCAACAGGGAGGGGTCAGCCCCAGCATTTT. Translated, this gives CASGSTGRGQPQHF.